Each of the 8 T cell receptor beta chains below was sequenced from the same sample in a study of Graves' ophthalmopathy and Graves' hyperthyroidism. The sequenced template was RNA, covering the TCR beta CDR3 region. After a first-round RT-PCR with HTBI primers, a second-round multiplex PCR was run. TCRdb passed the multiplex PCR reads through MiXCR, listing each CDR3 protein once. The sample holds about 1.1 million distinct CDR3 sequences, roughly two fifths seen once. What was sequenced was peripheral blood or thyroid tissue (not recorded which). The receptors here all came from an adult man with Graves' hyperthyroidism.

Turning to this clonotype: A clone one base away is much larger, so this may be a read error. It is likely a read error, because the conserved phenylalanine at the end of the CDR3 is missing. CDR3 sequence (DNA): TGTGCCAGCAGTGAGGGACAGGGAGTGAGGAAACTGTTTCTT. Its protein is CASSEGQGVRKLFL. The J gene is TRBJ1-4, the V gene TRBV2, with 9 bases lining up with TRBD1. Germline V gene lookup returns CDR1 SNHLY and CDR2 FYNNEI. The CDR3 spans 14 residues. Unmatched junction bases numbered 7, after V lost 3 bases and J lost 11 bases.

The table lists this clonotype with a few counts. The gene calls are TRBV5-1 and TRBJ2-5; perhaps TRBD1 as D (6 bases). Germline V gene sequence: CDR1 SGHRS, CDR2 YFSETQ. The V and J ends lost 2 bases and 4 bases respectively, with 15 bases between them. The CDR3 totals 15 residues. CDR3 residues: CASSLNPQGRETQYF. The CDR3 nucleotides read TGCGCCAGCAGCTTAAATCCCCAGGGGAGAGAGACCCAGTACTTC.

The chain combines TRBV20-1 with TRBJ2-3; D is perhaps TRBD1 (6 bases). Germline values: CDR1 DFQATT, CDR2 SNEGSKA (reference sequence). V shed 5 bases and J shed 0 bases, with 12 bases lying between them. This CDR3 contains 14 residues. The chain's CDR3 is CSAPQQGSTDTQYF. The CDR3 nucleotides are TGCAGTGCTCCCCAACAGGGAAGCACAGATACGCAGTATTTT.

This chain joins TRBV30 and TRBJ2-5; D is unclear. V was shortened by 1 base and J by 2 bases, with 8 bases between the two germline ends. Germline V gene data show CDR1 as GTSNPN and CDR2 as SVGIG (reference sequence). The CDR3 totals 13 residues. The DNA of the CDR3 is TGTGCCTGGAGTGATTGGGGACAAGAGACCCAGTACTTC. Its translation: CAWSDWGQETQYF.

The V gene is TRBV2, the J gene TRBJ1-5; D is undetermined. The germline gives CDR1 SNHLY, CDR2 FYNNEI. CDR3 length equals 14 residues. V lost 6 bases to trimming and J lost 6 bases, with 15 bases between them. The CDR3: CASRNYGVFQPQHF. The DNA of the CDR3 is TGTGCCAGCAGGAATTACGGGGTTTTTCAGCCCCAGCATTTT.

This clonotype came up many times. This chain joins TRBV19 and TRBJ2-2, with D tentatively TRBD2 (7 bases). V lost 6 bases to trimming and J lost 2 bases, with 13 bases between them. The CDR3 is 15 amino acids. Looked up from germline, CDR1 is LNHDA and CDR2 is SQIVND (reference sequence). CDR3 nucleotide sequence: TGTGCCAGTAGGGGACCGGGGGGCAACACCGGGGAGCTGTTTTTT. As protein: CASRGPGGNTGELFF.

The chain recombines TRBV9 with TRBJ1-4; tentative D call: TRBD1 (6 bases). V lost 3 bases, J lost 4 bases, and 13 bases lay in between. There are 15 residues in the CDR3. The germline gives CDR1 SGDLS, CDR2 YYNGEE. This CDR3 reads CASSDQGYGNEKLFF. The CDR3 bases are TGTGCCAGCAGCGACCAGGGGTATGGTAATGAAAAACTGTTTTTT.

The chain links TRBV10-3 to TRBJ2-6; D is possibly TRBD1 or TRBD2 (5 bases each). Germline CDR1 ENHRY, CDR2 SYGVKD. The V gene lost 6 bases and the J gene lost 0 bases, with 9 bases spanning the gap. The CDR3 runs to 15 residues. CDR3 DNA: TGTGCCATCAGGGGGACGAGCTCTGGGGCCAACGTCCTGACTTTC. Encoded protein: CAIRGTSSGANVLTF.